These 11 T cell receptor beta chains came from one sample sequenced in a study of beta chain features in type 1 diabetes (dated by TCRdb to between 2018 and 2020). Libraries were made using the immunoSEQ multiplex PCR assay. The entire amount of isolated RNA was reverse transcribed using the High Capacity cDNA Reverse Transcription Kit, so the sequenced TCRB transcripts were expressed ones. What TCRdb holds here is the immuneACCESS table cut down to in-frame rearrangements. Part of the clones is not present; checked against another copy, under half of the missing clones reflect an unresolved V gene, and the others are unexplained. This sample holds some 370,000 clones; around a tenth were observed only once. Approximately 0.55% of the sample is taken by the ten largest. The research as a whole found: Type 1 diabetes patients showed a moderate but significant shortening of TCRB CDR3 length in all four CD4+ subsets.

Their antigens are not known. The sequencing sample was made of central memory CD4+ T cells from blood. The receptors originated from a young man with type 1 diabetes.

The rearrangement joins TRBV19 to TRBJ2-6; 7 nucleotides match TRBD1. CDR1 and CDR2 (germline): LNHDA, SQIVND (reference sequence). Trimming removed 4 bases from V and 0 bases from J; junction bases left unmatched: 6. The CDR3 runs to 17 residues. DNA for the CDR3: TGTGCCAGTAGTACGGGACAGTACAGCTCTGGGGCCAACGTCCTGACTTTC. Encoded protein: CASSTGQYSSGANVLTF.

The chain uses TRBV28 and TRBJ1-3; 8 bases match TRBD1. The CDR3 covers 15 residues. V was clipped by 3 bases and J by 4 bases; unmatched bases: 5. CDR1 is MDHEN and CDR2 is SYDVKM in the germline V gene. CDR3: CASSFGRGRGNTIYF. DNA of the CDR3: TGTGCCAGCAGTTTTGGCAGGGGGCGCGGAAACACCATATATTTT.

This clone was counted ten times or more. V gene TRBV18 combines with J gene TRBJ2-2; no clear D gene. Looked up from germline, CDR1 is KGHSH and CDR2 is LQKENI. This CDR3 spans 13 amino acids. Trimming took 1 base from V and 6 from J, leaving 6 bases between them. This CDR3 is CASSPLQAGELFF. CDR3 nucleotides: TGTGCCAGCTCACCACTTCAGGCCGGGGAGCTGTTTTTT.

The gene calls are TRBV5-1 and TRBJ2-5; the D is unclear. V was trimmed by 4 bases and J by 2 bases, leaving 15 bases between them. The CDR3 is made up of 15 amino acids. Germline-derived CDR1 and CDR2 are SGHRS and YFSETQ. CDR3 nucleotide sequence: TGCGCCAGCAGCGTTTCAACGGCCGTGCAAGAGACCCAGTACTTC. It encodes CASSVSTAVQETQYF.

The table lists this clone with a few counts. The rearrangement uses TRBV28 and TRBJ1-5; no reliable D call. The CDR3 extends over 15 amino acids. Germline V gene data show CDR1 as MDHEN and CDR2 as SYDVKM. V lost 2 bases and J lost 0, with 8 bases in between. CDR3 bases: TGTGCCAGCAGTTTAAACATGGTTAGCAATCAGCCCCAGCATTTT. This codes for CASSLNMVSNQPQHF.

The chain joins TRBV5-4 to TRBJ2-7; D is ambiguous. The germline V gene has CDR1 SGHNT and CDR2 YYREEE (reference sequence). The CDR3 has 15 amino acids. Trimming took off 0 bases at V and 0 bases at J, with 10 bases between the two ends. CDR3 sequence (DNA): TGTGCCAGCAGCTTGGGCCAGACCCCCTCCTACGAGCAGTACTTC. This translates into CASSLGQTPSYEQYF.

The CDR3 here is CSVGLTGESTDTQYF. CDR3 nucleotides: TGCAGCGTTGGACTCACGGGGGAAAGCACAGATACGCAGTATTTT. The chain has TRBV29-1 and TRBJ2-3; D may be TRBD2 (6 bases). Looked up from germline, CDR1 is SQVTM and CDR2 is ANQGSEA. Trimming took off 4 bases at V and 0 bases at J, with 14 bases between the two ends. This CDR3 has 15 residues.

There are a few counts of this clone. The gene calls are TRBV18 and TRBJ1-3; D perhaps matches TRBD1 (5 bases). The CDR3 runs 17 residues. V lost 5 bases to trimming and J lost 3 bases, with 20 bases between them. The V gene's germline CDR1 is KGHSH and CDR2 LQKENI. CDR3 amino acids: CASSSQGPQLGGNTIYF. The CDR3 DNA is TGTGCCAGCTCATCTCAGGGTCCCCAGCTCGGTGGAAACACCATATATTTT.

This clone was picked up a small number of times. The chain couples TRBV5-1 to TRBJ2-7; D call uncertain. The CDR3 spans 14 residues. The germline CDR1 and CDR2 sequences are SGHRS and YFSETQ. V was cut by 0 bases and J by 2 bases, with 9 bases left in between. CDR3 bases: TGCGCCAGCAGCTTGGGGGATTTCGCCTACGAGCAGTACTTC. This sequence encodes CASSLGDFAYEQYF.

In DNA, the CDR3 is TGTGCCAGCAGTTTAGAGCCGGGAATCTATGGCTACACCTTC. Its protein product is CASSLEPGIYGYTF. The chain uses TRBV28 and TRBJ1-2, with D unclear. There are 14 residues in the CDR3. Germline V CDR1 and CDR2: MDHEN, SYDVKM. The V gene lost 2 bases and the J gene lost 4 bases, with 11 bases spanning the gap.

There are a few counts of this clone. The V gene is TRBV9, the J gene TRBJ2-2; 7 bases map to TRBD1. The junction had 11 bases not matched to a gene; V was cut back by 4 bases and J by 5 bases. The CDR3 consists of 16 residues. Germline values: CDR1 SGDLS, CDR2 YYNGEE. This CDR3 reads CASSPSGDSETGELFF. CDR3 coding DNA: TGTGCCAGCAGCCCCAGTGGGGACAGTGAGACCGGGGAGCTGTTTTTT.